Listed below are T cell receptor beta chains from one sample, sequenced in a study of T cells after yellow fever vaccination. MiXCR, applied by TCRdb to the 5' RACE reads, yields one record per CDR3 protein. The sample carries some 400,000 distinct CDR3 sequences, approximately 5.7% recorded once. Specimen: PBMCs, collected 5 days after the yellow fever booster vaccination. The receptors originated from a man aged 30 to 45 who received the YFV17D yellow fever vaccine. CDR3s include the opening cysteine and the closing phenylalanine or tryptophan. Fields, in order: clone size, J gene, D gene, V gene, CDR3 DNA, CDR3 protein. D genes are given only for firm matches. Rows give clone size only sometimes, using once, few, many, or a class for an expanded clone.

size: many
J: TRBJ1-4
D: .
V: TRBV7-9
DNA: TGTGCCAGCAGCTCAAACCGATTCTGGGGAAAACTGTTTTTT
CDR3: CASSSNRFWGKLFF

size: few
J: TRBJ2-3
D: TRBD2
V: TRBV20-1
DNA: TGCAGTGCTAGAGAGACGGGACAGGGACTAGCGGCAGATACGCAGTATTTT
CDR3: CSARETGQGLAADTQYF

size: many
J: TRBJ2-3
D: .
V: TRBV5-1
DNA: TGCGCCAGCAGCTTGCCGAGCGGAGGGTCCACAGATACGCAGTATTTT
CDR3: CASSLPSGGSTDTQYF

size: few
J: TRBJ2-5
D: .
V: TRBV20-1
DNA: TGCAGTGCTAAAACCGGACACCAAGAGACCCAGTACTTC
CDR3: CSAKTGHQETQYF

size: .
J: TRBJ1-1
D: TRBD1
V: TRBV5-1
DNA: TGCGCCAGCCCCCGGACAGGGTGGATTATGAACACTGAAGCTTTCTTT
CDR3: CASPRTGWIMNTEAFF

size: few
J: TRBJ2-2
D: TRBD2
V: TRBV6-1
DNA: TGTGCCAGCAGGGACGGGAGGGGAACCGGGGAGCTGTTTTTT
CDR3: CASRDGRGTGELFF

size: .
J: TRBJ2-5
D: TRBD2
V: TRBV20-1
DNA: TGCAGTGCTAGCTTGCTAGCGGGACTCCAAGAGACCCAGTACTTC
CDR3: CSASLLAGLQETQYF

size: many
J: TRBJ2-4
D: TRBD1
V: TRBV29-1
DNA: TGCAGCGTATGGGACAGGGACGTAGTGGGCAAAAACATTCAGTACTTC
CDR3: CSVWDRDVVGKNIQYF

size: .
J: TRBJ2-7
D: TRBD2
V: TRBV6-2/TRBV6-3
DNA: TGTGCCAGCAGTTACTCGCCAGACTCACCCCCAACAAAAGCGGGAGAGGCCTACGAGCAGTACTTC
CDR3: CASSYSPDSPPTKAGEAYEQYF

size: many
J: TRBJ2-3
D: .
V: TRBV20-1
DNA: TGCAGTGCTAGAGATTGGACGGGCACAGATACGCAGTATTTT
CDR3: CSARDWTGTDTQYF

size: many
J: TRBJ1-1
D: .
V: TRBV15
DNA: TGTGCCACCAGCTCCCGGGGGAGCACTGAAGCTTTCTTT
CDR3: CATSSRGSTEAFF